Sequencing of this T cell receptor (beta chain) was carried out in a study of T cell responses to AZD1222 COVID-19 vaccine. Only in-frame clones appear in the TCRdb table, and some are missing; sequencing was by immunoSEQ multiplex PCR. The sample lists roughly 200,000 clones, 85% to 95% occurring once. Trimming took 0 bases from V and 13 from J; bases not matched to a gene: 8. The CDR3 runs 15 residues. The germline V gene has CDR1 SGHKS and CDR2 YYEKEE (reference sequence). This clone was detected a few times. The V call is TRBV5-5, the J call TRBJ1-6, with TRBD1 matching over 9 bases. This material consisted of peripheral blood, taken on day 0 of MenACWY control vaccination. The origin of this receptor is an adult in good health. In nucleotides, the CDR3 is TGTGCCAGCAGCTTGGCCGGGACAGGGCTCTTCCCCCTCCACTTT. This gives the protein CASSLAGTGLFPLHF. Complete variable domain (other parts from reference TRBV5-5 and TRBJ1-6): DAGVTQSPTHLIKTRGQQVTLRCSPISGHKSVSWYQQVLGQGPQFIFQYYEKEERGRGNFPDRFSARQFPNYSSELNVNALLLGDSALYLCASSLAGTGLFPLHFGNGTRLTVT.